This TCR beta chain comes out of a study of blood T cell repertoires in COVID-19. As handled by the study authors: Researchers report that nucleated cell counts were estimated from reference gene primer amplification. The protocol was immunoSEQ multiplex PCR, while the TCRdb copy is restricted to in-frame clones and leaves out a portion. D and trimming come from the DNA, and the V and J calls and clone size come from that table. There are roughly 290,000 clones in the sample; around 85% occur only once, and under 7% lies in the top ten. The study recruited people aged roughly 18 to 100 years across under 25 US areas. This clone appeared a few times. The material sequenced was PBMCs or T cells enriched from blood (not recorded which). This TCR came from a woman aged 40 to 49 who had recovered from COVID-19.

The CDR3 sequence is CATGQGVYNEQFF. CDR3 coding DNA: TGTGCCACTGGGCAGGGGGTCTACAATGAGCAGTTCTTC. The V and J genes are TRBV10-3 and TRBJ2-1; 7 bases are shared with TRBD1. The length of the CDR3 is 13 residues. The V and J ends lost 10 bases and 3 bases, in that order; junction bases with no gene match: 6. CDR1 is ENHRY and CDR2 is SYGVKD in the germline V gene.